This TCR beta chain is from a study of post-analysis software for immune sequencing data (dated by TCRdb to the mid-2010s). Study-wide context: Disease courses on record covered relapsing-remitting, secondary progressive and progressive-relapsing multiple sclerosis, though some patients had no subtype annotation. The multiple sclerosis patient repertoires were compared with 11 previously published healthy control repertoires from donors aged 6 to 25 years. A subset of samples was prepared in parallel using single-end sample barcoding, then pooled and co-amplified after Illumina adapter ligation. General conclusions and limits of the study: Significantly higher frequencies in patients than in controls were found for five or six TRBV segments, including TRBV5-6, TRBV5-1 and TRBV20-1. The multiple sclerosis patient group was slightly younger than the control group. Multiple sclerosis patients had significantly lower normalized Chao1 diversity than controls, a result that suggests substantial peripheral T-cell clonal expansion. Direct clustering with F measure showed strong co-clustering of samples prepared in the same batch, prompting a batch-effect correction.

The receptor library was made with PCR. Instrument used: Illumina HiSeq 2500. To reduce PCR and sequencing biases, unique molecular identifiers were incorporated into the TCR beta cDNA libraries. About 500,000 cDNA molecules were obtained for every 1 to 10 million input T cells, so each molecule roughly corresponded to one T cell. The patient libraries were prepared and sequenced using the same protocol as the earlier healthy control dataset. Within a given batch, samples were prepared together, multiplexed and sequenced on the same HiSeq lane. Per the source publication's procedure: MIGEC was used to process the raw barcoded reads, and molecular identifier groups with only a single read were discarded before consensus assembly and CDR3 extraction. VDJtools was used for post-analysis of the clonotype tables, and diversity was normalized by down-sampling every dataset to the size of the smallest sample. To correct batch-related cross-sample contamination, repertoire overlap clustering matched CDR3 amino acid sequences but not nucleotide sequences. The public reads were run again by TCRdb, first through fastp at Q25 and then through MiXCR, and only productive beta chains were kept. Rows with one shared CDR3 protein collapse into an entry with the most common genes and DNA. The V and J calls here are based on TCRdb, not the publication. For this sample the table gives about 200,000 distinct CDR3 sequences, of which approximately 28% were detected only once. Roughly 3.4% of the sample is held by the ten biggest clonotypes.

To demonstrate the VDJtools post-analysis software, the study profiled TCR beta repertoires from the peripheral blood of around 13 young patients with multiple sclerosis. The patients with multiple sclerosis were children and adolescents between about 6 and 16 years of age. CDR1 is given as LGHNA and CDR2 as YNFKEQ, both from the germline V gene. Its CDR3 holds 16 amino acids, cysteine through phenylalanine. Kept here is only the CDR3 DNA, which spans 48 bases and is read in frame from base 1. At the junction V is shortened by 0 bases and J by 3 bases, with 13 bases in between. This clonotype was detected only a few times. What antigen it recognizes has not been identified. Base qualities are missing; no much larger clone stands one base away.

The sequence derives from a girl aged 2 to 17 with multiple sclerosis. Sequenced: blood. The chain links TRBV4-2 with TRBJ2-3, and the D gene may be TRBD2, 6 bases matching. The nucleotide sequence reads as follows: TGTGCCAGCAGCCAAGAGGGACTGGGGCCAACAGATACGCAGTATTTT. It is translated as CASSQEGLGPTDTQYF.